This T cell receptor beta chain was sequenced during a study of T cells in Graves' hyperthyroidism and ophthalmopathy. In this sample, this clonotype turned up many times. Amplified TCR beta CDR3 regions derived from RNA transcripts. Primed by the HTBI set, a first-round RT-PCR was run on the TCR CDR3. TCRdb called the multiplex PCR reads again in MiXCR, with one record for every CDR3 protein. The sample lists almost 250,000 distinct CDR3 sequences; 24% were seen once. V was pared by 4 bases and J by 3 bases, with 10 bases between. The CDR3 is 13 amino acids. Germline V gene data show CDR1 as ENHRY and CDR2 as SYGVKD.

Sequencing was performed on blood. This clonotype originated in a woman aged 40 to 55 with Graves' ophthalmopathy. The chain combines TRBV10-3 with TRBJ2-7, with D unresolved. The CDR3 nucleotides are TGTGCCATCAGTGTAGGGATTCTCTACGAGCAGTACTTC. This translates into CAISVGILYEQYF.